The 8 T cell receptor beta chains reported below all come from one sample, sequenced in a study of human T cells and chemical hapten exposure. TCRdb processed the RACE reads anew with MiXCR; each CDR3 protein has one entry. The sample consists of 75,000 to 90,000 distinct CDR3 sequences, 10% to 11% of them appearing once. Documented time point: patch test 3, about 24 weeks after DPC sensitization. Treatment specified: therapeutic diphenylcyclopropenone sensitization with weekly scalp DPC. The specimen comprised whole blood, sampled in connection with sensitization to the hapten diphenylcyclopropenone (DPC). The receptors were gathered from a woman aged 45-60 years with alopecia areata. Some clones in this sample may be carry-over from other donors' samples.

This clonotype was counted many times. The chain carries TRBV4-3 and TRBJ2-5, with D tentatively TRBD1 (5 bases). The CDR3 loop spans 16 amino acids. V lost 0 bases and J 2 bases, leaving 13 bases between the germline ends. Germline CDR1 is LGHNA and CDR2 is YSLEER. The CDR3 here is CASSQELGRYQETQYF. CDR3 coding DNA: TGCGCCAGCAGCCAAGAGTTGGGGCGGTATCAAGAGACCCAGTACTTC.

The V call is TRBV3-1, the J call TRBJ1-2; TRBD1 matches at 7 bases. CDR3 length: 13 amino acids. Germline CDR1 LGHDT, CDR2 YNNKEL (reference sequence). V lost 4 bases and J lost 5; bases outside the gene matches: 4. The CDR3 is CASSLTGEYGYTF. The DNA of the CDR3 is TGTGCCAGCAGCCTAACAGGGGAATATGGCTACACCTTC.

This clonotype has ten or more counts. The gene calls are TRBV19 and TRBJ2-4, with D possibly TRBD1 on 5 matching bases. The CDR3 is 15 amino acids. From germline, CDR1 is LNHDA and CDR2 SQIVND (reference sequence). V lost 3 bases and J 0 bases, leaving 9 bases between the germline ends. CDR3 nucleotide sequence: TGTGCCAGTAGTATCCTGGACATAGCCAAAAACATTCAGTACTTC. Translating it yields CASSILDIAKNIQYF. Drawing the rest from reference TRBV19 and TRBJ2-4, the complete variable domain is DGGITQSPKYLFRKEGQNVTLSCEQNLNHDAMYWYRQDPGQGLRLIYYSQIVNDFQKGDIAEGYSVSREKKESFPLTVTSAQKNPTAFYLCASSILDIAKNIQYFGAGTRLSVL.

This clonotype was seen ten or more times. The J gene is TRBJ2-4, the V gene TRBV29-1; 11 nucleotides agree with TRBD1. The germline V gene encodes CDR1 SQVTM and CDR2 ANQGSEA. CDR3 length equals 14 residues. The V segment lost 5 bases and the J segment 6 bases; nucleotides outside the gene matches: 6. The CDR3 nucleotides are TGCAGCGTTCAGGGACAGGGGGAGGGAAACATTCAGTACTTC. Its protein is CSVQGQGEGNIQYF. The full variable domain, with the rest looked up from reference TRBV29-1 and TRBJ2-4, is SAVISQKPSRDICQRGTSLTIQCQVDSQVTMMFWYRQQPGQSLTLIATANQGSEATYESGFVIDKFPISRPNLTFSTLTVSNMSPEDSSIYLCSVQGQGEGNIQYFGAGTRLSVL.

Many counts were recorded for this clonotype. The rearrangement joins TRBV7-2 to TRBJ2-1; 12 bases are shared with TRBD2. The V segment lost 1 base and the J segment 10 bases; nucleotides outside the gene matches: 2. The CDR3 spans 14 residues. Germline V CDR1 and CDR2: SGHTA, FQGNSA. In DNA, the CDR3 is TGTGCCAGCAGCTTAGTAACTAGCGGGAGGGAGCAGTTCTTC. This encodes CASSLVTSGREQFF. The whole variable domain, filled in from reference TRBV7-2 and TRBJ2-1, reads GAGVSQSPSNKVTEKGKDVELRCDPISGHTALYWYRQSLGQGLEFLIYFQGNSAPDKSGLPSDRFSAERTGGSVSTLTIQRTQQEDSAVYLCASSLVTSGREQFFGPGTRLTVL.

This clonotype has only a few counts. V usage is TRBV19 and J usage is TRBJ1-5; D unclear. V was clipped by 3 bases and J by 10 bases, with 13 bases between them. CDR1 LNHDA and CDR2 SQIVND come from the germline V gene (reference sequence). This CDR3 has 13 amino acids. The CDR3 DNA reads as TGTGCCAGTAGTATCTACTCGTCTGTACCCCAGCATTTT. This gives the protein CASSIYSSVPQHF.

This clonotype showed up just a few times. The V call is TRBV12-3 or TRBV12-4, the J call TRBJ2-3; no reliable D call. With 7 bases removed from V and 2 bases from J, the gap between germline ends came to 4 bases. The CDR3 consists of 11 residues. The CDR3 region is CASKYTDTQYF. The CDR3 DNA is TGTGCCAGCAAGTACACAGATACGCAGTATTTT.

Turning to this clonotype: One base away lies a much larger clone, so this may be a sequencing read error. CDR3 amino acids: CASSRYSEAQYF. The CDR3 DNA follows: TGTGCCAGCTCACGCTATTCGGAGGCCCAGTACTTC. The rearrangement uses TRBV18 and TRBJ2-5; D is possibly TRBD2 (5 bases). Germline values: CDR1 KGHSH, CDR2 LQKENI. The length of the CDR3 is 12 residues. V lost 4 bases to trimming and J lost 9 bases, with 12 bases between them.